This TCR beta chain was profiled in a study of blood T cell repertoires in COVID-19. Study details: Samples of COVID-19 (acute and convalescent) were obtained from the United States, Italy and Spain.

The CDR3 totals 14 residues. Deletions cut 0 bases from V and 5 bases from J, with 5 bases between. The germline V gene has CDR1 PRHDT and CDR2 FYEKMQ (reference sequence). The repertoire was sequenced with immunoSEQ multiplex PCR; TCRdb's copy has only in-frame clones and lacks some. The sample holds some 320,000 clones, around nine tenths seen once. The chain employs TRBV13 and TRBJ1-6, with D maybe TRBD1 (5 bases). The sequenced sample was PBMCs or T cells enriched from blood (not recorded which). This TCR was recovered from a woman in her forties or fifties who had been exposed to COVID-19. CDR3 sequence reads: CASSLGGDNSPLHF. CDR3 nucleotide sequence: TGTGCCAGCAGCTTAGGAGGGGATAATTCACCCCTCCACTTT. The whole variable domain, remainder taken from reference TRBV13 and TRBJ1-6, is AAGVIQSPRHLIKEKRETATLKCYPIPRHDTVYWYQQGPGQDPQFLISFYEKMQSDKGSIPDRFSAQQFSDYHSELNMSSLELGDSALYFCASSLGGDNSPLHFGNGTRLTVT.